This T cell receptor beta chain was captured by sequencing in a study of shared clonotypes between healthy human individuals. Every subset's genomic DNA went evenly onto several immunoSEQ plates. Original data processing: Sequence data from immunoSEQ were junction-only and lacked quality scores; consequently, filtering differed. The method was immunoSEQ multiplex PCR; TCRdb's version includes in-frame clones alone and lacks a portion of them. V and J calls and clone size are as listed in that table; D and trimming were resolved from the DNA. The data contain approximately 340,000 clones, around four fifths of them seen just once; the ten biggest clones take up under 11%. Adult donors, all healthy and HIV-negative, had no recent acute infections or vaccinations. Adults of Caucasian background living in Nashville, Tennessee made up all donors. The sample was memory CD4+ T cells sorted from blood. Subset in this sample: CD45RA-negative fraction. This receptor was obtained from a man aged 25 to 40 in good health.

CDR3 sequence reads: CASSVSYNQPQHF. DNA of the CDR3: TGTGCCAGCAGCGTTTCGTACAATCAGCCCCAGCATTTT. The V and J genes are TRBV9 and TRBJ1-5; no clear D gene. Germline-derived CDR1 and CDR2 are SGDLS and YYNGEE. The CDR3 sequence is 13 residues long. V was pared by 2 bases and J by 3 bases, with 6 bases between. Combining the CDR3 with reference TRBV9 and TRBJ1-5 gives the whole variable domain DSGVTQTPKHLITATGQRVTLRCSPRSGDLSVYWYQQSLDQGLQFLIQYYNGEERAKGNILERFSAQQFPDLHSELNLSSLELGDSALYFCASSVSYNQPQHFGDGTRLSIL.